The present T cell receptor beta chain was sequenced within a study of response to subunit inactivated influenza vaccine. Points from the study as a whole: The authors suggested that every seasonal influenza vaccination recruits few new T cells.

About this clonotype itself: Its antigen is currently unknown. One end of the junction does not line up with germline, which may come from a read error.

A single record per CDR3 protein comes from TCRdb applying MiXCR to the RT-PCR reads. The sample lists 860,000 or so distinct CDR3 sequences, approximately 22% occurring once. Germline V gene data show CDR1 as KGHSY and CDR2 as FQNENV. CDR3 length: 15 residues. The chain has TRBV16 and TRBJ2-7; 7 nucleotides align to TRBD1. This clonotype was sampled from a man aged 50 or older who received an inactivated influenza vaccine. Here the sequenced sample was PBMCs from blood, taken more than 4 days after vaccination. The CDR3 protein is CASSQSQGVASEQDF. In DNA form, the CDR3 reads TGTGCCAGCAGCCAATCCCAGGGGGTCGCGTCCGAGCAGGACTTC.